These 30 T cell receptor beta chains were sequenced from one sample in a study of shared clonotypes between healthy human individuals. Using immunoSEQ multiplex PCR, the repertoire was profiled, and TCRdb retains in-frame clones only, with some absent. The data show 600,000 or so clones, 95% to 98% seen once. CD8 cells regarded as naive lacked CD45RO, were positively chosen for CCR7, and omitted terminally differentiated effector memory CD45RA+ cells. The sequencing sample was made of naive CD8+ T cells sorted from blood. The receptors stem from a man between 25 and 39 years old in good health.

V is TRBV5-4 and J is TRBJ2-7, with D maybe TRBD2 (6 bases). Germline loops: CDR1 SGHNT, CDR2 YYREEE (reference sequence). V was clipped by 3 bases and J by 2 bases, with 15 bases between them. The CDR3 consists of 15 residues. The CDR3 DNA follows: TGTGCCAGCAGCTACCTCTCGGACTACCCCTACGAGCAGTACTTC. Amino acid sequence: CASSYLSDYPYEQYF.

A word on this clone: Other DNA sequences in the sample encode the same CDR3. The gene calls are TRBV30 and TRBJ2-7, with no clear D. Germline V lookup: CDR1 GTSNPN, CDR2 SVGIG (reference sequence). The CDR3 is made up of 12 amino acids. V was pared by 2 bases and J by 2 bases, with 7 bases between. As DNA, the CDR3 is TGTGCCTGGAGTCTTGGCACCTACGAGCAGTACTTC. Amino acid sequence: CAWSLGTYEQYF. The full variable domain, with the rest looked up from reference TRBV30 and TRBJ2-7, is SQTIHQWPATLVQPVGSPLSLECTVEGTSNPNLYWYRQAAGRGLQLLFYSVGIGQISSEVPQNLSASRPQDRQFILSSKKLLLSDSGFYLCAWSLGTYEQYFGPGTRLTVT.

V and J are TRBV15 and TRBJ1-2; tentatively, D is TRBD1 (5 bases). Germline lookup yields CDR1 LNHNV and CDR2 YYDKDF (reference sequence). The CDR3 is 16 residues long. V lost 0 bases and J lost 5, with 16 bases in between. The CDR3 region is CATSRDGTLGEYGYTF. CDR3 nucleotide sequence: TGTGCCACCAGCAGAGACGGGACCCTGGGAGAGTATGGCTACACCTTC.

The chain is built from TRBV28 and TRBJ2-2; possible D gene TRBD1, 5 bases. This CDR3 is built from 13 residues. V gave up 3 bases and J gave up 6 bases, with 8 bases separating them. From germline, CDR1 is MDHEN and CDR2 SYDVKM. For the CDR3, the DNA is TGTGCCAGCAGTTTGCAGGGTTCCGGGGAGCTGTTTTTT. Encoded protein: CASSLQGSGELFF.

The chain recombines TRBV9 with TRBJ2-2; 13 bases map to TRBD2. Germline V gene lookup returns CDR1 SGDLS and CDR2 YYNGEE. The CDR3 sequence is 17 residues long. The ends lost 4 bases at V and 1 base at J; junction bases unmatched: 4. The CDR3 coding sequence is TGTGCCAGCAGCTCGGGACTAGCGGGACAGAACACCGGGGAGCTGTTTTTT. As protein: CASSSGLAGQNTGELFF.

The chain employs TRBV25-1 and TRBJ2-1; D is ambiguous. The CDR3 is made up of 13 amino acids. Germline V gene data show CDR1 as MGHDK and CDR2 as SYGVNS. Trimming cost V 7 bases and J 4 bases, with 11 bases left between them. The CDR3 sequence is CASIGRNYNEQFF. CDR3 nucleotide sequence: TGTGCCAGCATAGGGCGCAATTACAATGAGCAGTTCTTC.

The chain couples TRBV10-2 to TRBJ2-7; 11 bases agree with TRBD1. This CDR3 contains 15 residues. Germline lookup yields CDR1 WSHSY and CDR2 SAAADI. With V trimmed by 7 bases and J by 2 bases, 7 bases remained unmatched. The CDR3: CASNPGQGVPYEQYF. The CDR3 bases are TGCGCCAGCAACCCGGGACAGGGGGTCCCCTACGAGCAGTACTTC.

The V and J genes are TRBV11-2 and TRBJ1-5; D possibly corresponds to TRBD1 (6 bases). The germline V gene has CDR1 SGHAT and CDR2 FQNNGV. The CDR3 sequence is 13 residues long. The V and J ends lost 3 bases and 7 bases respectively, with 10 bases between them. The CDR3 bases are TGTGCCAGCAGCTTGGGGGCCTGGCAGCCCCAGCATTTT. Amino acid sequence: CASSLGAWQPQHF.

The genes are TRBV9 and TRBJ2-7; D perhaps matches TRBD2 (5 bases). The CDR3 runs to 12 residues. The V end was cut by 4 bases, the J end by 6 bases, with 11 bases between. Germline CDR1 and CDR2: SGDLS and YYNGEE. The CDR3 here is CASSPTGSEQYF. The CDR3 DNA follows: TGTGCCAGCAGCCCCACGGGGAGCGAGCAGTACTTC.

The chain has TRBV7-9 and TRBJ2-3; a weak D match, TRBD2 (5 bases). Germline-derived CDR1 and CDR2 are SEHNR and FQNEAQ (reference sequence). The CDR3 runs to 16 residues. V was trimmed by 1 base and J by 4 bases, leaving 15 bases between them. The CDR3 DNA sequence: TGTGCCAGCAGCTTAGGTGAGGGCCGGGTGGCAGATACGCAGTATTTT. It encodes CASSLGEGRVADTQYF.

The gene calls are TRBV27 and TRBJ2-1; 11 nucleotides match TRBD2. Per germline, CDR1 MNHEY and CDR2 SMNVEV (reference sequence). V was clipped by 2 bases and J by 5 bases; unmatched bases: 2. The CDR3 runs 15 residues. The DNA of the CDR3 is TGTGCCAGCAGTTTAGGGACTAGCGGTGACAATGAGCAGTTCTTC. It encodes CASSLGTSGDNEQFF.

The rearrangement joins TRBV7-9 to TRBJ1-1, with D maybe TRBD1 (5 bases). Germline CDR1 SEHNR, CDR2 FQNEAQ (reference sequence). The CDR3 sequence is 19 residues long. Trimming cost V 3 bases and J 1 base, with 24 bases left between them. Here the CDR3 reads CASSFPSREGRGTNTEAFF. The CDR3, as DNA: TGTGCCAGCAGCTTCCCCTCTAGGGAGGGGCGGGGTACGAACACTGAAGCTTTCTTT.

The V call is TRBV6-5, the J call TRBJ2-1, with 13 bases fitting TRBD2. The CDR3 covers 15 residues. The germline V gene has CDR1 MNHEY and CDR2 SVGAGI. V was pared by 5 bases and J by 5 bases, with 3 bases of the junction left unmatched. CDR3 protein: CASSAGLAGNNEQFF. DNA for the CDR3: TGTGCCAGCAGTGCGGGACTAGCGGGAAACAATGAGCAGTTCTTC.

The CDR3 reads CASSYSAPLNNEQFF. Here the CDR3 DNA reads TGTGCCAGCAGTTACTCCGCCCCCCTCAACAATGAGCAGTTCTTC. V usage is TRBV6-5 and J usage is TRBJ2-1; D remains ambiguous. Germline V gene data show CDR1 as MNHEY and CDR2 as SVGAGI. Deletions cut 0 bases from V and 5 bases from J, with 11 bases between. This CDR3 comprises 15 residues.

The chain is built from TRBV6-1 and TRBJ2-7, with 8 bases identical to TRBD2. V lost 3 bases to trimming and J lost 6 bases; unmatched junction nucleotides: 16. The CDR3 extends over 17 amino acids. Looked up from germline, CDR1 is MNHNS and CDR2 is SASEGT. The chain's CDR3 is CASSDYIGTSFFSEQYF. CDR3 DNA: TGTGCCAGCAGTGACTATATTGGGACTAGTTTCTTCAGCGAGCAGTACTTC.

The J gene is TRBJ2-1, the V gene TRBV6-4; D gene unclear. The CDR3 spans 15 residues. Germline V gives CDR1 MRHNA, CDR2 SNTAGT. V was shortened by 0 bases and J by 8 bases, with 14 bases between the two germline ends. The CDR3 region has the DNA TGTGCCAGCAGTGACTCGATAGTAGCCGAGGATGAGCAGTTCTTC. It yields the protein CASSDSIVAEDEQFF.

The chain uses TRBV5-5 and TRBJ2-5; D is unclear. This CDR3 region has 14 residues. CDR1 SGHKS and CDR2 YYEKEE come from the germline V gene (reference sequence). Trimming left V 3 bases short and J 0 bases short, with 9 bases between. The CDR3 spells CASSWDAYQETQYF. The CDR3 nucleotides read TGTGCCAGCAGCTGGGATGCCTACCAAGAGACCCAGTACTTC.

The chain is built from TRBV5-1 and TRBJ2-7; D possibly corresponds to TRBD2 (6 bases). Germline CDR1 reads SGHRS; CDR2 reads YFSETQ. Trimming took 0 bases from V and 2 from J, leaving 12 bases between them. This CDR3 has 15 residues. The CDR3 here is CASSLEASATYEQYF. CDR3 nucleotides: TGCGCCAGCAGCTTGGAGGCTAGCGCTACCTACGAGCAGTACTTC.

The chain employs TRBV2 and TRBJ2-5, with D perhaps TRBD1 or TRBD2 (6 bases each). Per the germline V gene, CDR1 is SNHLY and CDR2 is FYNNEI. The germline V and J ends were trimmed by 11 bases and 5 bases, with 15 bases remaining between them. This CDR3 has 12 residues. The chain's CDR3 is CAAEGGLETQYF. The CDR3 nucleotides read TGTGCCGCCGAGGGGGGCTTGGAGACCCAGTACTTC.

The chain is built from TRBV28 and TRBJ1-4; 7 positions match TRBD1. The CDR3 extends over 19 amino acids. Germline CDR1 and CDR2: MDHEN and SYDVKM. V lost 2 bases, J lost 0 bases, and 12 bases stayed unmatched. Here the CDR3 DNA reads TGTGCCAGCAGTTTACGAACAGGGGCGCACATTGCAACTAATGAAAAACTGTTTTTT. Translated, it gives CASSLRTGAHIATNEKLFF. The full variable domain, with the rest looked up from reference TRBV28 and TRBJ1-4, is DVKVTQSSRYLVKRTGEKVFLECVQDMDHENMFWYRQDPGLGLRLIYFSYDVKMKEKGDIPEGYSVSREKKERFSLILESASTNQTSMYLCASSLRTGAHIATNEKLFFGSGTQLSVL.

CDR3 in DNA: TGTGCCAGCAGCCTCCTATACGACAGGAGCAATCAGCCCCAGCATTTT. This codes for CASSLLYDRSNQPQHF. The rearrangement links TRBV7-2 to TRBJ1-5; tentative D call: TRBD1 (6 bases). This CDR3 has 16 amino acids. V was cut by 5 bases and J by 1 base, with 15 bases left in between. Germline V CDR1 and CDR2: SGHTA, FQGNSA.

The V gene is TRBV7-9, the J gene TRBJ2-7; the match to TRBD1 covers 7 bases. V dropped 5 bases and J dropped 4; count of bases not matched to a gene: 8. CDR1 SEHNR and CDR2 FQNEAQ come from the germline V gene (reference sequence). The CDR3 sequence is 14 residues long. The CDR3 nucleotides are TGTGCCAGCAGCGGTCGGGACAGCGTATACGAGCAGTACTTC. Translating it yields CASSGRDSVYEQYF.

The chain carries TRBV4-1 and TRBJ2-3; 10 bases agree with TRBD2. V lost 0 bases, J lost 7 bases, and 10 bases stayed unmatched. This CDR3 has 17 amino acids. The germline CDR1 and CDR2 sequences are MGHRA and YSYEKL. CDR3: CASSQEWTSGGQYTQYF. CDR3 bases: TGCGCCAGCAGCCAAGAATGGACTAGCGGAGGACAATATACGCAGTATTTT.

The genes are TRBV7-9 and TRBJ1-1, with D unclear. The CDR3 is 14 residues long. Deletions cut 4 bases from V and 8 bases from J, with 17 bases between. Germline CDR1 is SEHNR and CDR2 is FQNEAQ (reference sequence). CDR3 coding DNA: TGTGCCAGCAGCTATGACATCGACCATGTAGAAGCTTTCTTT. Protein sequence: CASSYDIDHVEAFF.

The gene calls are TRBV7-8 and TRBJ2-1; D is possibly TRBD1 or TRBD2 (6 bases each). Germline V CDR1 and CDR2: SGHVS, FQNEAQ. This CDR3 has 12 amino acids. Trimming removed 2 bases from V and 12 bases from J, with 11 bases in between. Here the CDR3 DNA reads TGTGCCAGCAGCTTAATCGGAGGGGGGCAGTTCTTC. Amino acid sequence: CASSLIGGGQFF. The full variable domain, completed using reference TRBV7-8 and TRBJ2-1, is GAGVSQSPRYKVAKRGQDVALRCDPISGHVSLFWYQQALGQGPEFLTYFQNEAQLDKSGLPSDRFFAERPEGSVSTLKIQRTQQEDSAVYLCASSLIGGGQFFGPGTRLTVL.

The gene calls are TRBV27 and TRBJ2-1; possibly TRBD1 for D (6 bases). The CDR3 consists of 13 residues. From germline, CDR1 is MNHEY and CDR2 SMNVEV (reference sequence). The ends were cut back, 6 bases at V and 8 bases at J, with 14 bases in the middle. The DNA of the CDR3 is TGTGCCAGCAGACCAGGACAGTCGTATGAGCAGTTCTTC. Translated: CASRPGQSYEQFF.

This chain uses TRBV5-1 with TRBJ2-3, with 7 bases fitting TRBD2. CDR3 length equals 14 residues. CDR1 and CDR2 (germline): SGHRS, YFSETQ. J was trimmed by 3 bases and V by 5 bases; bases with no gene match: 6. The CDR3 spells CASRSRERTDTQYF. DNA for the CDR3: TGCGCCAGCAGATCGCGGGAGAGGACAGATACGCAGTATTTT.

The chain is built from TRBV9 and TRBJ2-3; weak D call: TRBD1 (6 bases). Germline CDR1 reads SGDLS; CDR2 reads YYNGEE. CDR3 length: 16 amino acids. V shed 0 bases and J shed 0 bases, with 11 bases lying between them. The CDR3 reads CASSVDQGLSTDTQYF. CDR3 DNA sequence: TGTGCCAGCAGCGTAGATCAGGGGTTGAGCACAGATACGCAGTATTTT.

For the CDR3, the DNA is TGTGCCAGCAGTTATACAGGGCACTACGAGCAGTACTTC. Translated, it gives CASSYTGHYEQYF. The V and J genes are TRBV27 and TRBJ2-7; TRBD1 is a possible D gene (6 bases). This CDR3 is built from 13 residues. CDR1 and CDR2 (germline): MNHEY, SMNVEV (reference sequence). V lost 4 bases and J 3 bases, leaving 10 bases between the germline ends.

In this sample, this clone turned up once. This chain uses TRBV5-4 with TRBJ2-7; 7 bases map to TRBD2. The CDR3 runs 14 residues. Germline CDR1 SGHNT, CDR2 YYREEE (reference sequence). J was trimmed by 3 bases and V by 3 bases; bases with no gene match: 6. In DNA form, the CDR3 reads TGTGCCAGCAGCTATCTAGCGGAGGGCTACGAGCAGTACTTC. Amino acid sequence: CASSYLAEGYEQYF.